This T cell receptor beta chain was observed in a study of blood T cells in healthy people across ages. The CDR3 runs 15 residues. V was clipped by 5 bases and J by 2 bases, with 13 bases between them. Study results and caveats: Observed TCR beta diversity showed a strong correlation with the percentage of naive T cells as measured by flow cytometry. Donors of long life had a larger count of naive CD4+ cells and greater diversity than aged donors.

This clonotype was seen only once. The antigen is undetermined. Combining a sample-barcoded 5' primer with a J-beta primer mix, a second PCR ran for 7 to 11 cycles. TCRdb reprocessed the 5' RACE reads via MiXCR and lists one record per CDR3 protein. The table lists about 800,000 distinct CDR3 sequences, 20% to 30% of them singletons. These data also formed part of another study, on T cells of mothers and their children.

The sample was blood. V usage is TRBV12-3 or TRBV12-4 and J usage is TRBJ2-4; the D gene is possibly TRBD1 (5 bases). This clonotype originated in a boy younger than 18 in good health. CDR3 residues: CASSTLGVTKNIQYF. The CDR3 DNA is TGTGCCAGCAGTACCCTAGGGGTTACCAAAAACATTCAGTACTTC.